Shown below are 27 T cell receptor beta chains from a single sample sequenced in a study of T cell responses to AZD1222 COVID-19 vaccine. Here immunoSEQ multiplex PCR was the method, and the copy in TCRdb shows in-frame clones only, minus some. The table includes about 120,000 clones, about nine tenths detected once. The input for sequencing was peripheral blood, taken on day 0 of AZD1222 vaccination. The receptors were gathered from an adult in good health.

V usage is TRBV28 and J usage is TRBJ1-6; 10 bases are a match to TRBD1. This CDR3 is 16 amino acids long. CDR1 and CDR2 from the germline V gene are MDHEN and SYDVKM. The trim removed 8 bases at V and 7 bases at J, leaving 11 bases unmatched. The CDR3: CASWAFLGQGNSPLHF. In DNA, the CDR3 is TGTGCCAGCTGGGCCTTTTTGGGACAGGGGAATTCACCCCTCCACTTT.

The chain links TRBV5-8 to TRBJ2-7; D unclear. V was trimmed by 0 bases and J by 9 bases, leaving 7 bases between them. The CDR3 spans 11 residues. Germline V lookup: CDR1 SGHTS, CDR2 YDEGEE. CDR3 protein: CASSLEALQYF. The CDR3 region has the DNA TGTGCCAGCAGCTTGGAGGCTCTGCAGTACTTC.

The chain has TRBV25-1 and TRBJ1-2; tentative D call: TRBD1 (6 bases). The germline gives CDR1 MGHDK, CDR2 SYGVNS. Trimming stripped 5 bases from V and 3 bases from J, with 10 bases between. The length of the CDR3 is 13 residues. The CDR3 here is CASSQGQDYGYTF. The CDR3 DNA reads TGTGCCAGCAGTCAGGGGCAGGACTATGGCTACACCTTC.

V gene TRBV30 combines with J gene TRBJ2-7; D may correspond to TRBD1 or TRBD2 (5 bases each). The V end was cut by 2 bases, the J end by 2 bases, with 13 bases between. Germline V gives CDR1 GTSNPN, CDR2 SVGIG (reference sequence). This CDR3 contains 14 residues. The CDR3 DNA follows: TGTGCCTGGAGTCCCTCCGGGGACCCCTACGAGCAGTACTTC. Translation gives CAWSPSGDPYEQYF.

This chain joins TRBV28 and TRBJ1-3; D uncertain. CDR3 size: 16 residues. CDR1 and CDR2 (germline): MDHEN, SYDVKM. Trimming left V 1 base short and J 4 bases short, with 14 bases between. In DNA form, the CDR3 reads TGTGCCAGCAGTTTATACGGTGGCACAAGAGGAAACACCATATATTTT. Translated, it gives CASSLYGGTRGNTIYF.

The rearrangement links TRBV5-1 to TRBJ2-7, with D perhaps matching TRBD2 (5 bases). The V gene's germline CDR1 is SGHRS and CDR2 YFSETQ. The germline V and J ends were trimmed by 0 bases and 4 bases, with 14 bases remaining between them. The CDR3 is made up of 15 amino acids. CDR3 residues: CASSLGEGRLYEQYF. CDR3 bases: TGCGCCAGCAGCTTGGGAGAGGGTAGACTGTACGAGCAGTACTTC.

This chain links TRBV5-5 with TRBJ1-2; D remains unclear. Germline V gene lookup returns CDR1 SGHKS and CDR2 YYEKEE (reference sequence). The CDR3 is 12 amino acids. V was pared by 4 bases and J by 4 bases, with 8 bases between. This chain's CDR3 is CASSTNTYGYTF. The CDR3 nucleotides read TGTGCCAGCAGCACCAACACCTATGGCTACACCTTC.

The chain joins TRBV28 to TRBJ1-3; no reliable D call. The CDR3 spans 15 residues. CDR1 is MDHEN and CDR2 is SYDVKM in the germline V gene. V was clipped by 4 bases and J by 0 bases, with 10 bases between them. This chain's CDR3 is CASSSEVPSGNTIYF. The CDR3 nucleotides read TGTGCCAGCAGTTCGGAGGTGCCCTCTGGAAACACCATATATTTT.

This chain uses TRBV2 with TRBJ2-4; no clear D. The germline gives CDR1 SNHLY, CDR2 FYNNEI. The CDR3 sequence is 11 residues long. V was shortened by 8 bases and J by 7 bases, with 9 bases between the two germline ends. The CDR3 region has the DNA TGTGCCAGCCAATTTAATAACATTCAGTACTTC. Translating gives CASQFNNIQYF.

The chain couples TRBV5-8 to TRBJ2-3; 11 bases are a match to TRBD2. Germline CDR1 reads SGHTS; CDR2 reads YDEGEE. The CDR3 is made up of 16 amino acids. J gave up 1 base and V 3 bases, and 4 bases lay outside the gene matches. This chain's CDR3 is CASSSLAGGGTDTQYF. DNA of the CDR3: TGTGCCAGCAGCTCATTAGCGGGAGGGGGCACAGATACGCAGTATTTT.

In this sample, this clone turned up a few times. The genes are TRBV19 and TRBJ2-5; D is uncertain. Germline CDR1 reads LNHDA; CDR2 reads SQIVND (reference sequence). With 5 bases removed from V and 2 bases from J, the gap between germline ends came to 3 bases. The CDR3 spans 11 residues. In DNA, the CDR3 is TGTGCCAGTAGTGTTCAAGAGACCCAGTACTTC. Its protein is CASSVQETQYF. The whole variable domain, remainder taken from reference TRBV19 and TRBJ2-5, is DGGITQSPKYLFRKEGQNVTLSCEQNLNHDAMYWYRQDPGQGLRLIYYSQIVNDFQKGDIAEGYSVSREKKESFPLTVTSAQKNPTAFYLCASSVQETQYFGPGTRLLVL.

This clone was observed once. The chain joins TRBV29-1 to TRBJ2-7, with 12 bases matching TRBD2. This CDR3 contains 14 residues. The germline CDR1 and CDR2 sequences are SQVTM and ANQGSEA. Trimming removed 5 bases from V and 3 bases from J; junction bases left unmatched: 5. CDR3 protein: CSVWTSGTGYEQYF. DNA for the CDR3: TGCAGCGTTTGGACTAGCGGGACGGGCTACGAGCAGTACTTC.

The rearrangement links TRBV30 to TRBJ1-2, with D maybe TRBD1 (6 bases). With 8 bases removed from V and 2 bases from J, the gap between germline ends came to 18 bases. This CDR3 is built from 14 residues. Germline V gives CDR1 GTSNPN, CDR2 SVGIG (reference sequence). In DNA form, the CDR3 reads TGTGCCGGGGAATTCAGGGGTGCAAACTATGGCTACACCTTC. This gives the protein CAGEFRGANYGYTF.

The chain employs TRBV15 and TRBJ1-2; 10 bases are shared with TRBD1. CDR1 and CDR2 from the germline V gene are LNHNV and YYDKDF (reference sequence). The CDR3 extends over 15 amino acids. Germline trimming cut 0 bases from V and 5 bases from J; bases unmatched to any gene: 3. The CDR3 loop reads CATSRDRGQGYGYTF. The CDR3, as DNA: TGTGCCACCAGCAGAGATAGGGGACAGGGGTATGGCTACACCTTC.

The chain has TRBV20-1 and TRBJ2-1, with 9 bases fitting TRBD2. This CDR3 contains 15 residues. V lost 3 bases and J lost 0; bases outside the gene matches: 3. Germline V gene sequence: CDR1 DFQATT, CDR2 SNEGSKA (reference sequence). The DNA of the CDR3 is TGCAGTGCTAGTTTTAGCGGGGGCTCCTACAATGAGCAGTTCTTC. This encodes CSASFSGGSYNEQFF.

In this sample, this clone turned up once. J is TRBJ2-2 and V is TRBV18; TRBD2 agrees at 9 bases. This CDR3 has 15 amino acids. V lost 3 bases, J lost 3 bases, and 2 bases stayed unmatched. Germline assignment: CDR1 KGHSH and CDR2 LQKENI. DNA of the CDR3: TGTGCCAGCTCACCTAGCGGGAGTGACACCGGGGAGCTGTTTTTT. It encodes CASSPSGSDTGELFF. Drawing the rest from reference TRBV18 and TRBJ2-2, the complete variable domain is NAGVMQNPRHLVRRRGQEARLRCSPMKGHSHVYWYRQLPEEGLKFMVYLQKENIIDESGMPKERFSAEFPKEGPSILRIQQVVRGDSAAYFCASSPSGSDTGELFFGEGSRLTVL.

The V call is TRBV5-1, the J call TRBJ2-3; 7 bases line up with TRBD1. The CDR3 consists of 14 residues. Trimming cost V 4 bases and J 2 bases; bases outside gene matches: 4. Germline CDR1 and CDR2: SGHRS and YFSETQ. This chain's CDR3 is CASSPGQATDTQYF. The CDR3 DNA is TGCGCCAGCAGCCCTGGACAGGCCACAGATACGCAGTATTTT. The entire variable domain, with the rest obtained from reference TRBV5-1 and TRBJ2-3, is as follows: KAGVTQTPRYLIKTRGQQVTLSCSPISGHRSVSWYQQTPGQGLQFLFEYFSETQRNKGNFPGRFSGRQFSNSRSEMNVSTLELGDSALYLCASSPGQATDTQYFGPGTRLTVL.

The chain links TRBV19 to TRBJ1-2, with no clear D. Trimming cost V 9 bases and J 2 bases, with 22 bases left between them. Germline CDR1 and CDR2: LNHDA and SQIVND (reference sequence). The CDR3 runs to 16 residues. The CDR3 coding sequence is TGTGCCAGCAGGACCACCCGGAATACCGACAACTATGGCTACACCTTC. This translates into CASRTTRNTDNYGYTF.

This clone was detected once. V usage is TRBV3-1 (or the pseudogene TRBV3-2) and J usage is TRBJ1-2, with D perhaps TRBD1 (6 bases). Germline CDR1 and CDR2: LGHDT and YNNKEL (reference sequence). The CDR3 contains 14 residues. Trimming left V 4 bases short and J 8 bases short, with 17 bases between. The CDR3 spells CASSPHRERGGYTF. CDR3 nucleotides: TGTGCCAGCAGCCCTCACAGGGAACGAGGCGGCTACACCTTC.

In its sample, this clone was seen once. The CDR3 sequence is CASSPPITWEAHNEQFF. Written as DNA, the CDR3 is TGTGCCAGCTCACCACCCATTACATGGGAAGCTCACAATGAGCAGTTCTTC. The rearrangement joins TRBV18 to TRBJ2-1; D call uncertain. Germline CDR1 reads KGHSH; CDR2 reads LQKENI. The CDR3 is made up of 17 amino acids. Trimming cost V 0 bases and J 5 bases, with 17 bases left between them.

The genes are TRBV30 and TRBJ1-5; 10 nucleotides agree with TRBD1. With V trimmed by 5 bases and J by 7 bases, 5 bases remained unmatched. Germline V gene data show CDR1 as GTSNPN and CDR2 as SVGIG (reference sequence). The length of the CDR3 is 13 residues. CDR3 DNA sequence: TGTGCCTGGCAGGACAGGGGGGGGCAGCCCCAGCATTTT. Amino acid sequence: CAWQDRGGQPQHF.

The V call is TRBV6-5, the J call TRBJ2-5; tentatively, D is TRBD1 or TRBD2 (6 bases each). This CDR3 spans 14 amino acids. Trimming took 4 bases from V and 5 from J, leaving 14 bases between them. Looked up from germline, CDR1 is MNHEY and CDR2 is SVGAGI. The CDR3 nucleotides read TGTGCCAGCAGTTCGGAGGGGGTTTCGGAGACCCAGTACTTC. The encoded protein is CASSSEGVSETQYF.

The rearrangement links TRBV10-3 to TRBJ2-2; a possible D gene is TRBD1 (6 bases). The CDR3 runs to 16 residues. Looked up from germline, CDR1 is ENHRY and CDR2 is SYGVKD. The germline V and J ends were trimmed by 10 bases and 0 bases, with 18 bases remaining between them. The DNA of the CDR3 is TGTGCCAGCCCGACCCCGGGACACTCGAACACCGGGGAGCTGTTTTTT. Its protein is CASPTPGHSNTGELFF.

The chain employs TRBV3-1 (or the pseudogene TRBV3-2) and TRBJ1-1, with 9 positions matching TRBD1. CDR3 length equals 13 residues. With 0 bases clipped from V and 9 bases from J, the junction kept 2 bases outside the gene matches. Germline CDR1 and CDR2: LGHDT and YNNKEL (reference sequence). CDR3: CASSQDDRGKAFF. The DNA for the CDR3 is TGTGCCAGCAGCCAAGATGACAGGGGGAAAGCTTTCTTT.

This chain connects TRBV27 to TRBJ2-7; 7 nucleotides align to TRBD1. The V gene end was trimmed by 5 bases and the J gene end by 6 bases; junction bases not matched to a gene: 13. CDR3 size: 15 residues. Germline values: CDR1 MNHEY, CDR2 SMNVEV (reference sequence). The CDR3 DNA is TGTGCCAGCAGTCCGAATCACTTGACAGGGCGCGAGCAGTACTTC. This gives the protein CASSPNHLTGREQYF.

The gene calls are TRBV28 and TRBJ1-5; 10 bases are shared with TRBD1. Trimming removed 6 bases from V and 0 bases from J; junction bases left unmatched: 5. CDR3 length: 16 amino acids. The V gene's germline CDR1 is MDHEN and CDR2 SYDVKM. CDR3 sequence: CASSPGTGVSNQPQHF. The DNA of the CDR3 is TGTGCCAGCAGCCCGGGGACAGGGGTTAGCAATCAGCCCCAGCATTTT.

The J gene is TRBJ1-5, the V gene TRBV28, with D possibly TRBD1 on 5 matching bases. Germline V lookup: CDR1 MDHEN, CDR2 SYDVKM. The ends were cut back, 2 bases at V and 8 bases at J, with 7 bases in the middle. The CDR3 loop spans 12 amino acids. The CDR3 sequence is CASSLRGKPQHF. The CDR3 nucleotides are TGTGCCAGCAGTTTAAGGGGAAAGCCCCAGCATTTT.